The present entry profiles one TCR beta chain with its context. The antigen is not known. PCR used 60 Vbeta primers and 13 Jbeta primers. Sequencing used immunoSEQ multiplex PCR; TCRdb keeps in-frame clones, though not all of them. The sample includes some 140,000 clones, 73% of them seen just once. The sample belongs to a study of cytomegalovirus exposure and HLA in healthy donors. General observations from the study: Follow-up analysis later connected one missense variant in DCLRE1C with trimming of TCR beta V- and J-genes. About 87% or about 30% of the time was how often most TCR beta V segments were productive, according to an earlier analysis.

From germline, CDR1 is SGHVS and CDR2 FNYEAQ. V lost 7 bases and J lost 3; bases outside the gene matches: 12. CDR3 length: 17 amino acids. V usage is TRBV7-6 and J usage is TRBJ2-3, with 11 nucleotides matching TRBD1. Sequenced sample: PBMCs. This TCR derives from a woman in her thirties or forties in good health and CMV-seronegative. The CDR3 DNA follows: TGTGCCAGCACCCTTACCACCGGGACAGGGGGAACAGATACGCAGTATTTT. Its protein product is CASTLTTGTGGTDTQYF.